This TCR beta chain was retrieved from a study of CD8 T cells in Susac syndrome (dated by TCRdb to the late 2010s). Describing the broader study: The study used repertoire sequencing to test whether antigen drove CD8+ T cell activation and differentiation in Susac syndrome. General study outcomes and caveats: The number of individuals in the TCR sequencing and HLA analysis was recognized as being relatively small.

High-throughput TCR beta sequencing profiled peripheral blood CD8+ and CD4+ T cells from healthy donors, Susac syndrome patients and multiple sclerosis patients. The multiple sclerosis controls were treatment-naive patients whose relapsing-remitting disease, either stable or active, fulfilled the revised McDonald criteria. Bulk CD8+ and CD4+ T cells were purified by magnetic negative isolation, whereas CD8+ TEMRA cells were enriched by FACS. Blood was collected in EDTA tubes and processed within 24 hours, with PBMCs isolated through density gradient centrifugation. PBMCs intended for TCR sequencing were cryopreserved in liquid nitrogen and were subsequently thawed in a 37 degrees C water bath. Purity of sorted or isolated CD4+, CD8+ and CD8+ TEMRA cells was at least 90%. RNA was extracted using the RNeasy kit, and 0.5 to 1 microgram was reverse transcribed with random hexamers. The immunoSEQ multiplex PCR assay, covering 54 Vbeta and 13 Jbeta segments, was used to amplify TCR beta CDR3 regions. PCR amplification bias was corrected using a synthetic template baseline for primer optimization and computational correction. The published analysis was carried out like this. Reads were annotated to V, D and J genes according to IMGT and were analyzed with immunoSEQ Analyzer, with only productive sequences retained. To calculate clonality, Shannon entropy was normalized by log2 of the number of productive unique sequences and then subtracted from one. For each patient and control, public and private clones were evaluated within the 100 most prevalent clones. Clones were defined as Susac-specific if absent from the healthy and MS cohorts, from approximately 1,100 published viral clones and from other ImmuneACCESS disease sequences. Using fastp trimming at Q25 and MiXCR clonotype assembly, TCRdb reanalyzed the public sequencing data and kept in-frame beta chains. Each CDR3 protein gets just one entry, which takes the most common genes and DNA from the rows behind it. The V and J calls were not made by the authors but by TCRdb's processing. Across this sample there are 170,000 or so distinct CDR3 sequences, with about 94% seen only once. Roughly 0.1% of the sample goes to the ten largest clones.

This clonotype was counted once. Its binding antigen is unknown. Base qualities are not provided; no much larger clone lies one nucleotide away. A single read constitutes weak evidence. V is pruned by 5 bases and J by 3 bases, leaving 3 bases of the junction without a gene match. From the germline V gene (reference sequence), CDR1 is SEHNR and CDR2 is FQNEAQ. Spanning cysteine to phenylalanine, the CDR3 consists of 13 amino acids. Only the CDR3 DNA is retained, 39 bases long and in frame from the first base. Sequenced sample: CD4+ T cells from PBMCs. This clonotype was sampled from a human donor with multiple sclerosis. This chain is built from TRBV7-9 and TRBJ2-5; 7 bases in between match TRBD1. The DNA sequence is as follows: TGTGCCAGCAGCCGGGACAGCAAAGAGACCCAGTACTTC. It encodes CASSRDSKETQYF. Extended through the reference TRBV7-9 and TRBJ2-5 proteins, this CDR3 yields the full variable domain: DTGVSQNPRHKITKRGQNVTFRCDPISEHNRLYWYRQTLGQGPEFLTYFQNEAQLEKSRLLSDRFSAERPKGSFSTLEIQRTEQGDSAMYLCASSRDSKETQYFGPGTRLLVL.